This T cell receptor beta chain stems from a study of T cell repertoires in cytomegalovirus infection. Overall study: A matching HLA type, together with CMV infection, was signaled by public TCR beta signatures. Whole-study results and caveats: Within the response measured ex vivo, HLA-C-restricted CMV-specific TCR beta clonotypes were dominant.

Worth noting for this clonotype: Its antigen is currently unknown.

TCRdb re-called the reads with MiXCR, one entry per CDR3 protein. This sample yields 490,000 or so distinct CDR3 sequences, of which about 11% are seen a single time; 10% belongs to the top ten. Trimming took off 3 bases at V and 6 bases at J, with 24 bases between the two ends. This CDR3 comprises 17 residues. Germline CDR1 and CDR2: MNHEY and SMNVEV (reference sequence). This receptor was obtained from a human donor in good health (CMV status not recorded). Some clones in this sample may be carry-over from other donors' samples. Input material: PBMCs. V usage is TRBV27 and J usage is TRBJ2-7; possible D gene TRBD2, 6 bases. The CDR3 spells CASSLGRGRTGVSEQYF. The CDR3 region has the DNA TGTGCCAGCAGTTTGGGGAGAGGGCGGACGGGGGTTAGCGAGCAGTACTTC.